These 28 T cell receptor beta chains were all obtained from the same sample, sequenced in a study of CD8 T cells in Susac syndrome. About 0.45 to 1 ug RNA was reverse transcribed with random hexamers. MiXCR was run by TCRdb on the immunoSEQ multiplex PCR reads, yielding one entry per CDR3 protein. The table records a few hundred thousand distinct CDR3 sequences, about 94% of them present only once. Specimen: CD8+ T cells from PBMCs. These TCRs come from a human donor with multiple sclerosis.

The CDR3 DNA reads TGTGCCAGCAGCCAAGTCGTTAGCGGAGAGCAGTACTTC. This translates into CASSQVVSGEQYF. The V and J genes are TRBV3-1 and TRBJ2-7, with a weak D call TRBD2 (6 bases). Germline assignment: CDR1 LGHDT and CDR2 YNNKEL (reference sequence). This CDR3 spans 13 amino acids. The ends were cut back, 1 base at V and 7 bases at J, with 11 bases in the middle.

This clonotype was counted only a few times. The rearrangement joins TRBV6-5 to TRBJ2-7, with a weak D call TRBD1 (6 bases). This CDR3 contains 13 residues. Trimming removed 10 bases at V and 2 bases at J, with 15 bases between. The germline gives CDR1 MNHEY, CDR2 SVGAGI. The CDR3 region has the DNA TGTGCCACCCTACCGGACAGAGCCTACGAGCAGTACTTC. As protein: CATLPDRAYEQYF.

The chain joins TRBV9 to TRBJ1-1; no firm D call. From germline, CDR1 is SGDLS and CDR2 YYNGEE. Trimming pared 4 bases from V and 2 bases from J, leaving 12 bases between. CDR3 length equals 14 residues. The CDR3 loop reads CASSPDDTNTEAFF. The CDR3 nucleotides are TGTGCCAGCAGCCCAGATGATACCAACACTGAAGCTTTCTTT.

The genes are TRBV29-1 and TRBJ1-1, with D unclear. This CDR3 contains 15 residues. V was cut by 6 bases and J by 7 bases, with 24 bases left in between. Germline-derived CDR1 and CDR2 are SQVTM and ANQGSEA. CDR3 loop: CSVQGAEPAFFEAFF. In nucleotides, the CDR3 is TGCAGCGTCCAAGGAGCAGAGCCCGCGTTTTTTGAAGCTTTCTTT.

The chain uses TRBV6-2 or TRBV6-3 and TRBJ1-2; D is undetermined. Per germline, CDR1 MNHEY and CDR2 SVGEGT. V was pared by 1 base and J by 8 bases, with 8 bases between. The CDR3 is 12 residues long. CDR3 amino acids: CASSYLGWGYTF. CDR3 in DNA: TGTGCCAGCAGTTACTTAGGCTGGGGCTACACCTTC.

This clonotype appeared a single time. V gene TRBV9 combines with J gene TRBJ2-7; 10 bases match TRBD1. The V gene's germline CDR1 is SGDLS and CDR2 YYNGEE. V lost 0 bases and J lost 4; bases outside the gene matches: 4. CDR3 length: 15 amino acids. CDR3 loop: CASSVDDRGRYEQYF. Here the CDR3 DNA reads TGTGCCAGCAGCGTAGATGACAGGGGGCGGTACGAGCAGTACTTC.

In nucleotides, the CDR3 is TGCAGCGTACCACAGGGTTCCTATGGCTACACCTTC. Protein: CSVPQGSYGYTF. The rearrangement links TRBV29-1 to TRBJ1-2, with D possibly matching TRBD1 (6 bases). V shed 6 bases and J shed 4 bases, with 12 bases lying between them. Germline lookup yields CDR1 SQVTM and CDR2 ANQGSEA. The CDR3 loop spans 12 amino acids. The variable domain in full, completed from reference TRBV29-1 and TRBJ1-2, reads SAVISQKPSRDICQRGTSLTIQCQVDSQVTMMFWYRQQPGQSLTLIATANQGSEATYESGFVIDKFPISRPNLTFSTLTVSNMSPEDSSIYLCSVPQGSYGYTFGSGTRLTVV.

The chain has TRBV20-1 and TRBJ2-7; D perhaps matches TRBD2 (6 bases). Germline values: CDR1 DFQATT, CDR2 SNEGSKA (reference sequence). The CDR3 has 15 residues. V shed 0 bases and J shed 1 base, with 13 bases lying between them. The CDR3 sequence is CSARDEGRGSYEQYF. In DNA form, the CDR3 reads TGCAGTGCTAGAGACGAGGGGCGGGGATCCTACGAGCAGTACTTC.

This chain uses TRBV19 with TRBJ1-1; no clear D. The CDR3 covers 14 residues. V lost 6 bases to trimming and J lost 1 base, with 12 bases between them. Germline V gene data show CDR1 as LNHDA and CDR2 as SQIVND (reference sequence). CDR3 sequence: CASRSPTSNTEAFF. The CDR3 nucleotides are TGTGCCAGTAGGTCCCCAACTTCGAACACTGAAGCTTTCTTT.

This chain links TRBV20-1 with TRBJ2-1, with D perhaps TRBD2 (6 bases). The CDR3 spans 13 residues. CDR1 and CDR2 from the germline V gene are DFQATT and SNEGSKA (reference sequence). The ends were cut back, 3 bases at V and 5 bases at J, with 11 bases in the middle. The CDR3 region is CSARGRGHNEQFF. The CDR3 DNA follows: TGCAGTGCTAGGGGGCGGGGCCACAATGAGCAGTTCTTC.

The J gene is TRBJ1-6, the V gene TRBV27; D is ambiguous. This CDR3 has 17 amino acids. From germline, CDR1 is MNHEY and CDR2 SMNVEV (reference sequence). Trimming removed 4 bases from V and 8 bases from J, with 21 bases in between. The CDR3 nucleotides read TGTGCCAGCAGTTCGCACGCCTACCCGGAGGTGGATTCACCCCTCCACTTT. Residues: CASSSHAYPEVDSPLHF.

The chain carries TRBV7-2 and TRBJ2-1; D may be TRBD1 or TRBD2 (5 bases each). The germline CDR1 and CDR2 sequences are SGHTA and FQGNSA. The CDR3 is 15 amino acids. The V end was cut by 2 bases, the J end by 5 bases, with 13 bases between. The CDR3 region is CASSLRSWGNNEQFF. In DNA, the CDR3 is TGTGCCAGCAGCTTACGGTCATGGGGGAACAATGAGCAGTTCTTC.

The chain joins TRBV7-9 to TRBJ2-7; no clear D. Germline V gene sequence: CDR1 SEHNR, CDR2 FQNEAQ (reference sequence). This CDR3 comprises 13 residues. Trimming took off 11 bases at V and 2 bases at J, with 16 bases between the two ends. CDR3 nucleotides: TGTGCCCGCTGGCCCTCTCAGGCCTACGAGCAGTACTTC. It is translated as CARWPSQAYEQYF.

The chain joins TRBV5-6 to TRBJ2-1; 15 bases agree with TRBD2. The CDR3 has 15 amino acids. V was clipped by 3 bases and J by 7 bases; unmatched bases: 2. CDR1 is SGHDT and CDR2 is YYEEEE in the germline V gene. CDR3 in DNA: TGTGCCAGCAGCTACGGACTAGCGGGGGGGAATGAGCAGTTCTTC. Its translation is CASSYGLAGGNEQFF.

The V and J genes are TRBV2 and TRBJ1-1, with D possibly being TRBD1 (5 bases). There are 15 residues in the CDR3. V lost 4 bases, J lost 4 bases, and 16 bases lay in between. CDR1 and CDR2 (germline): SNHLY, FYNNEI. The CDR3 DNA follows: TGTGCCAGCAGTGGACTGGCGGGGGGAAGCACTGAAGCTTTCTTT. Translation gives CASSGLAGGSTEAFF. Complete variable domain (other parts from reference TRBV2 and TRBJ1-1): EPEVTQTPSHQVTQMGQEVILRCVPISNHLYFYWYRQILGQKVEFLVSFYNNEISEKSEIFDDQFSVERPDGSNFTLKIRSTKLEDSAMYFCASSGLAGGSTEAFFGQGTRLTVV.

This chain links TRBV6-2 or TRBV6-3 with TRBJ2-5, with 9 bases matching TRBD1. Germline V gene data show CDR1 as MNHEY and CDR2 as SVGEGT. J was trimmed by 4 bases and V by 6 bases; bases with no gene match: 12. This CDR3 spans 16 amino acids. The CDR3 nucleotides read TGTGCCAGCAGCTACCTCGAGACAGGGGGACGAGAGACCCAGTACTTC. Translation: CASSYLETGGRETQYF.

This rearrangement joins TRBV11-2 to TRBJ2-7; D call uncertain. The V end lost 1 base, the J end lost 3 bases, and 13 bases lay between the germline ends. CDR1 and CDR2 (germline): SGHAT, FQNNGV. CDR3 size: 15 residues. CDR3 loop: CASSLALNRDYEQYF. The CDR3 DNA reads TGTGCCAGCAGCTTAGCCCTCAATAGGGACTACGAGCAGTACTTC.

This chain joins TRBV2 and TRBJ1-5; D not resolved. V shed 3 bases and J shed 3 bases, with 9 bases lying between them. From germline, CDR1 is SNHLY and CDR2 FYNNEI. This CDR3 has 14 amino acids. The CDR3 sequence is CASSESGVNQPQHF. In nucleotides, the CDR3 is TGTGCCAGCAGTGAGTCCGGAGTCAATCAGCCCCAGCATTTT.

The rearrangement uses TRBV19 and TRBJ2-2; 7 bases are shared with TRBD1. V was clipped by 3 bases and J by 3 bases; unmatched bases: 7. CDR3 size: 16 residues. Germline CDR1 LNHDA, CDR2 SQIVND (reference sequence). CDR3 protein: CASSIEGARDTGELFF. DNA for the CDR3: TGTGCCAGTAGTATCGAGGGGGCGCGGGACACCGGGGAGCTGTTTTTT.

This clonotype was counted between two and nine times. The chain combines TRBV12-3 or TRBV12-4 with TRBJ2-1; 13 bases are shared with TRBD2. The V segment lost 5 bases and the J segment 9 bases; nucleotides outside the gene matches: 4. This CDR3 has 14 amino acids. CDR3 DNA sequence: TGTGCCAGCAGTCGACTAGCGGGGGGATCTGAGCAGTTCTTC. It translates to CASSRLAGGSEQFF.

This clonotype was counted only a few times. V is TRBV13 and J is TRBJ2-7, with D possibly being TRBD1 (6 bases). The CDR3 has 15 amino acids. Germline loops: CDR1 PRHDT, CDR2 FYEKMQ (reference sequence). Trimming left V 2 bases short and J 1 base short, with 12 bases between. In DNA, the CDR3 is TGTGCCAGCAGCTTACAGGGGACGGGATCCTACGAGCAGTACTTC. It encodes CASSLQGTGSYEQYF.

This chain connects TRBV7-8 to TRBJ2-7; D might be TRBD2 (6 bases). In germline, CDR1 is SGHVS, CDR2 FQNEAQ. V lost 6 bases and J lost 0, with 15 bases in between. This CDR3 region has 15 residues. CDR3 in amino acids: CASRRGRESSYEQYF. The CDR3 nucleotides are TGTGCCAGCAGACGAGGACGGGAGAGCTCCTACGAGCAGTACTTC.

The chain is built from TRBV15 and TRBJ2-1, with TRBD1 identical over 9 bases. Germline CDR1 reads LNHNV; CDR2 reads YYDKDF (reference sequence). The CDR3 runs to 14 residues. After removal of 4 bases from V and 2 bases from J, the junction contained 0 bases not matched to a gene. The CDR3 here is CATSNRGPYNEQFF. DNA for the CDR3: TGTGCCACCAGCAACAGGGGGCCCTACAATGAGCAGTTCTTC. Complete variable domain (other parts from reference TRBV15 and TRBJ2-1): DAMVIQNPRYQVTQFGKPVTLSCSQTLNHNVMYWYQQKSSQAPKLLFHYYDKDFNNEADTPDNFQSRRPNTSFCFLDIRSPGLGDTAMYLCATSNRGPYNEQFFGPGTRLTVL.

This chain uses TRBV20-1 with TRBJ2-1; 10 bases line up with TRBD1. The CDR3 totals 12 residues. Germline V gene lookup returns CDR1 DFQATT and CDR2 SNEGSKA (reference sequence). The trim removed 5 bases at V and 8 bases at J, leaving 3 bases unmatched. The CDR3 DNA sequence: TGCAGTGCTTCGACAGGGGGCCATGAGCAGTTCTTC. Its protein is CSASTGGHEQFF.

The chain couples TRBV11-2 to TRBJ2-5; 8 bases are a match to TRBD2. Per the germline V gene, CDR1 is SGHAT and CDR2 is FQNNGV. J gave up 1 base and V 2 bases, and 24 bases lay outside the gene matches. CDR3 length: 22 amino acids. DNA for the CDR3: TGTGCCAGCAGCTTATTGTGGTCACTCGGGACTAGACGGGTCGCGAGCCAAGAGACCCAGTACTTC. As protein: CASSLLWSLGTRRVASQETQYF.

The rearrangement links TRBV27 to TRBJ2-4, with a weak D call TRBD1 (5 bases). CDR3 length equals 19 residues. Trimming removed 5 bases at V and 0 bases at J, with 23 bases between. Germline V gene sequence: CDR1 MNHEY, CDR2 SMNVEV (reference sequence). The CDR3 here is CASSNLKGYTNLAKNIQYF. CDR3 coding DNA: TGTGCCAGCAGTAATCTTAAGGGGTATACCAATCTAGCCAAAAACATTCAGTACTTC.

The rearrangement uses TRBV7-9 and TRBJ2-5, with 9 nucleotides matching TRBD2. Germline CDR1 and CDR2: SEHNR and FQNEAQ (reference sequence). The CDR3 contains 16 residues. V shed 5 bases and J 5 bases; nucleotides not matched to a gene: 12. The CDR3 DNA reads TGTGCCAGCAGCCTTCGGGCGGGAGGGCCTCTGGAGACCCAGTACTTC. This sequence encodes CASSLRAGGPLETQYF. The full variable domain, in which reference TRBV7-9 and TRBJ2-5 provide the parts outside the CDR3, is DTGVSQNPRHKITKRGQNVTFRCDPISEHNRLYWYRQTLGQGPEFLTYFQNEAQLEKSRLLSDRFSAERPKGSFSTLEIQRTEQGDSAMYLCASSLRAGGPLETQYFGPGTRLLVL.

J is TRBJ2-5 and V is TRBV13; the D is unclear. Germline loops: CDR1 PRHDT, CDR2 FYEKMQ (reference sequence). This CDR3 comprises 15 residues. Trimming shortened V by 2 bases and J by 1 base, and 11 bases separated the two germline ends. The CDR3 DNA follows: TGTGCCAGCAGCTTAAATGAACGAAGCCAAGAGACCCAGTACTTC. Its protein is CASSLNERSQETQYF. Combining the CDR3 with reference TRBV13 and TRBJ2-5 gives the whole variable domain AAGVIQSPRHLIKEKRETATLKCYPIPRHDTVYWYQQGPGQDPQFLISFYEKMQSDKGSIPDRFSAQQFSDYHSELNMSSLELGDSALYFCASSLNERSQETQYFGPGTRLLVL.